These T cell receptor beta chains were read from a single sample in a study of spatial heterogeneity in lung cancer. TCRdb fed the 5' RACE reads into MiXCR, producing one record per CDR3 protein. The table has some 100,000 distinct CDR3 sequences, approximately 4.4% seen once; the top ten hold 21%. Sample: lung tumor tissue, taken at surgery. These receptors came from a male donor with early-stage non-small cell lung cancer. Each CDR3 is given with its conserved first and last residue. Fields, in order: V gene, D gene, clone size, J gene, CDR3 protein, CDR3 DNA. The D gene is left open where the match is weak. Expanded clones get a size class; other rows say once, few or many, or leave the size out.

V: TRBV18
D: TRBD2
size: many
J: TRBJ2-1
CDR3: CASSPQGLAGDEQFF
DNA: TGTGCCAGCTCACCCCAAGGACTAGCGGGAGATGAGCAGTTCTTC

V: TRBV27
D: TRBD1
size: many
J: TRBJ2-7
CDR3: CASSISWDRDDYEQYF
DNA: TGTGCCAGCAGTATTTCTTGGGACAGGGACGACTACGAGCAGTACTTC

V: TRBV7-9
D: NA
size: many
J: TRBJ2-7
CDR3: CASSLDLYEQYF
DNA: TGTGCCAGCAGCTTAGACCTCTACGAGCAGTACTTC

V: TRBV5-4
D: NA
size: NA
J: TRBJ1-1
CDR3: CATNRDGGAGAFF
DNA: TGTGCCACAAACCGGGACGGAGGAGCGGGGGCTTTCTTT

V: TRBV12-2
D: NA
size: few
J: TRBJ2-4
CDR3: CASRLGIRYAGQLKNIQYF
DNA: TGTGCAAGTCGCTTAGGGATTCGGTACGCGGGACAGCTGAAAAACATTCAGTACTTC

V: TRBV4-1
D: NA
size: many
J: TRBJ2-2
CDR3: CASSQDTGINTGELFF
DNA: TGCGCCAGCAGCCAAGATACCGGTATAAACACCGGGGAGCTGTTTTTT

V: TRBV20-1
D: NA
size: NA
J: TRBJ1-1
CDR3: CSALARTLNTEAFF
DNA: TGCAGTGCATTAGCGAGAACTCTGAACACTGAAGCTTTCTTT

V: TRBV20-1
D: NA
size: NA
J: TRBJ2-6
CDR3: CSAIMAEGANVLTF
DNA: TGCAGTGCTATAATGGCGGAGGGGGCCAACGTCCTGACTTTC

V: TRBV6-1
D: NA
size: few
J: TRBJ2-7
CDR3: CASSEAWRENYEQYF
DNA: TGTGCCAGCAGTGAAGCTTGGAGGGAGAACTACGAGCAGTACTTC

V: TRBV5-1
D: TRBD1
size: NA
J: TRBJ1-2
CDR3: CASSRGAGQEDYGYTF
DNA: TGCGCCAGCAGCAGGGGTGCGGGACAGGAGGACTATGGCTACACCTTC

V: TRBV5-1
D: NA
size: many
J: TRBJ2-7
CDR3: CASSFTGPGEQYF
DNA: TGCGCCAGCAGCTTTACAGGGCCGGGGGAGCAGTACTTC

V: TRBV6-5
D: TRBD2
size: many
J: TRBJ2-1
CDR3: CASKIAGGNNEQFF
DNA: TGTGCCAGCAAAATAGCGGGAGGGAACAATGAGCAGTTCTTC

V: TRBV3-1
D: NA
size: many
J: TRBJ2-2
CDR3: CASSVTGELFF
DNA: TGTGCCAGTAGTGTTACCGGGGAGCTGTTTTTT

V: TRBV6-2/TRBV6-3
D: TRBD2
size: many
J: TRBJ2-1
CDR3: CASTLTSGISYEQFF
DNA: TGTGCCAGCACCCTGACTAGCGGGATTTCATATGAGCAGTTCTTC

V: TRBV29-1
D: NA
size: NA
J: TRBJ2-1
CDR3: CSGRFRGYNEQFF
DNA: TGCAGCGGCCGTTTCAGGGGCTACAATGAGCAGTTCTTC

V: TRBV18
D: NA
size: many
J: TRBJ2-5
CDR3: CASSPPNQQETQYF
DNA: TGTGCCAGCTCACCACCCAACCAGCAAGAGACCCAGTACTTC

V: TRBV20-1
D: NA
size: many
J: TRBJ2-6
CDR3: CSARGMGSGANVLTF
DNA: TGCAGTGCTAGAGGAATGGGCTCTGGGGCCAACGTCCTGACTTTC

V: TRBV20-1
D: TRBD2
size: many
J: TRBJ2-1
CDR3: CSASLADNEQFF
DNA: TGCAGTGCTAGCCTAGCGGACAATGAGCAGTTCTTC

V: TRBV20-1
D: NA
size: many
J: TRBJ2-7
CDR3: CSASRERGREQYF
DNA: TGCAGTGCTAGCCGCGAACGGGGGAGGGAGCAGTACTTC

V: TRBV5-1
D: NA
size: many
J: TRBJ2-1
CDR3: CASSYPSVNEQFF
DNA: TGCGCCAGCAGCTACCCTAGCGTCAATGAGCAGTTCTTC

V: TRBV7-8
D: TRBD1
size: many
J: TRBJ1-5
CDR3: CASSLSTGGRFNSNQPQHF
DNA: TGTGCCAGCAGCTTATCCACAGGGGGCAGGTTTAATAGCAATCAGCCCCAGCATTTT

V: TRBV27
D: NA
size: medium-sized
J: TRBJ2-7
CDR3: CASKVEGGSSYEQYF
DNA: TGTGCCAGCAAAGTGGAGGGGGGGAGCTCCTACGAGCAGTACTTC

V: TRBV4-1
D: NA
size: few
J: TRBJ2-5
CDR3: CASSQVGPSDQETQYF
DNA: TGCGCCAGCAGCCAAGTTGGGCCGTCGGATCAAGAGACCCAGTACTTC

V: TRBV11-2
D: NA
size: many
J: TRBJ1-1
CDR3: CASSFPMGAEAFF
DNA: TGTGCCAGCAGCTTCCCTATGGGGGCTGAAGCTTTCTTT

V: TRBV5-1
D: TRBD1
size: NA
J: TRBJ1-2
CDR3: CASSSDRGSNYGYTF
DNA: TGCGCCAGCAGCTCGGACAGGGGATCGAACTATGGCTACACCTTC

V: TRBV4-1
D: NA
size: few
J: TRBJ2-1
CDR3: CASSQGSVTRSYNEQFF
DNA: TGCGCCAGCAGCCAAGGTAGCGTAACACGCTCCTACAATGAGCAGTTCTTC

V: TRBV4-1
D: NA
size: many
J: TRBJ1-1
CDR3: CASSQVAPMNTEAFF
DNA: TGCGCCAGCAGCCAAGTTGCCCCTATGAACACTGAAGCTTTCTTT

V: TRBV10-3
D: NA
size: many
J: TRBJ1-4
CDR3: CAIRTVTTNEKLFF
DNA: TGTGCCATCAGAACAGTTACAACTAATGAAAAACTGTTTTTT

V: TRBV3-1
D: NA
size: many
J: TRBJ2-7
CDR3: CASRVIYEQYF
DNA: TGTGCCAGCCGAGTCATCTACGAGCAGTACTTC

V: TRBV2
D: NA
size: many
J: TRBJ1-6
CDR3: CASSVQGISLHF
DNA: TGTGCCAGCAGTGTACAGGGTATTTCCCTCCACTTT

V: TRBV28
D: NA
size: many
J: TRBJ2-2
CDR3: CASRVGLSNTGELFF
DNA: TGTGCCAGCAGGGTTGGGCTATCGAACACCGGGGAGCTGTTTTTT

V: TRBV5-1
D: NA
size: many
J: TRBJ1-1
CDR3: CASSLERNTEAFF
DNA: TGCGCCAGCAGCTTGGAACGGAACACTGAAGCTTTCTTT

V: TRBV29-1
D: NA
size: many
J: TRBJ2-5
CDR3: CSGRVSGTPRETQYF
DNA: TGCAGCGGGAGGGTCTCTGGGACTCCCCGAGAGACCCAGTACTTC

V: TRBV4-1
D: NA
size: few
J: TRBJ2-7
CDR3: CASSQGPGLGYEQYF
DNA: TGCGCCAGCAGCCAGGGGCCCGGGTTGGGATACGAGCAGTACTTC

V: TRBV7-9
D: NA
size: NA
J: TRBJ2-7
CDR3: CASSLADEQYF
DNA: TGTGCCAGCAGCTTAGCGGACGAGCAGTACTTC

V: TRBV6-5
D: NA
size: many
J: TRBJ2-3
CDR3: CASSYSQQEFTDTQYF
DNA: TGTGCCAGCAGTTACTCCCAACAGGAGTTCACAGATACGCAGTATTTT

V: TRBV2
D: NA
size: NA
J: TRBJ2-3
CDR3: CASSVARSTDTQYF
DNA: TGTGCCAGCAGTGTGGCGAGGAGCACAGATACGCAGTATTTT

V: TRBV20-1
D: NA
size: NA
J: TRBJ2-1
CDR3: CSARDSGGAGHRYNEQFF
DNA: TGCAGTGCTAGAGATTCCGGAGGAGCGGGACACCGCTACAATGAGCAGTTCTTC

V: TRBV28
D: NA
size: many
J: TRBJ1-6
CDR3: CASRVAFSPLHF
DNA: TGTGCCAGCAGGGTCGCCTTTTCACCCCTCCACTTT

V: TRBV5-1
D: TRBD1
size: many
J: TRBJ2-5
CDR3: CASSLQGRREETQYF
DNA: TGCGCCAGCAGCTTACAGGGGCGGCGGGAAGAGACCCAGTACTTC

V: TRBV20-1
D: NA
size: many
J: TRBJ1-5
CDR3: CSARDFRDDQPQHF
DNA: TGCAGTGCTAGAGATTTCAGGGATGATCAGCCCCAGCATTTT

V: TRBV10-3
D: TRBD2
size: once
J: TRBJ2-5
CDR3: CAISVDGGNDGTQYF
DNA: TGTGCCATCAGTGTTGACGGGGGGAATGATGGGACCCAGTACTTC

V: TRBV19
D: NA
size: few
J: TRBJ2-7
CDR3: CASSKRISYEQYF
DNA: TGTGCCAGTAGTAAGAGGATCTCCTACGAGCAGTACTTC

V: TRBV18
D: NA
size: many
J: TRBJ1-2
CDR3: CASSPADNNYGYTF
DNA: TGTGCCAGCTCACCGGCCGATAACAACTATGGCTACACCTTC

V: TRBV27
D: TRBD2
size: many
J: TRBJ2-7
CDR3: CASSFLGLGSYEQYF
DNA: TGTGCCAGCAGTTTTCTGGGACTAGGTTCCTACGAGCAGTACTTC

V: TRBV7-9
D: NA
size: many
J: TRBJ2-2
CDR3: CASSWAYDSTGELFF
DNA: TGTGCCAGCAGCTGGGCCTACGACTCCACCGGGGAGCTGTTTTTT

V: TRBV12-3/TRBV12-4
D: TRBD1
size: many
J: TRBJ1-1
CDR3: CASRAGQGHTEAFF
DNA: TGTGCCAGCAGGGCGGGACAGGGACACACTGAAGCTTTCTTT

V: TRBV6-5
D: TRBD1
size: many
J: TRBJ2-7
CDR3: CASSDRGARYEQYF
DNA: TGTGCCAGCAGTGACAGGGGTGCAAGGTACGAGCAGTACTTC

V: TRBV11-2
D: TRBD2
size: NA
J: TRBJ2-1
CDR3: CASSLVAGENEQFF
DNA: TGTGCCAGCAGCTTAGTAGCGGGAGAGAATGAGCAGTTCTTC

V: TRBV27
D: TRBD1
size: many
J: TRBJ1-6
CDR3: CAISRLQGQADSPLHF
DNA: TGTGCCATCTCGCGATTACAGGGGCAGGCCGATTCACCCCTCCACTTT

V: TRBV27
D: NA
size: many
J: TRBJ1-5
CDR3: CASSLRTHSNQPQHF
DNA: TGTGCCAGCAGTTTACGGACACATAGCAATCAGCCCCAGCATTTT

V: TRBV3-1
D: TRBD2
size: many
J: TRBJ2-5
CDR3: CASSQELSGSQETQYF
DNA: TGTGCCAGCAGCCAGGAACTTAGCGGGTCCCAAGAGACCCAGTACTTC

V: TRBV12-3/TRBV12-4
D: NA
size: many
J: TRBJ2-7
CDR3: CASSLETYYEQYF
DNA: TGTGCCAGCAGTCTTGAGACCTACTACGAGCAGTACTTC

V: TRBV5-1
D: NA
size: few
J: TRBJ2-3
CDR3: CASSLEGLDADTQYF
DNA: TGCGCCAGCAGCTTGGAAGGACTCGACGCAGATACGCAGTATTTT